This is a list of T cell receptor beta chains from one sample in a study of shared clonotypes between healthy human individuals. Assay: immunoSEQ multiplex PCR; the TCRdb copy retains only in-frame clones and omits some. The top ten clones hold under 0.15% of a sample with millions of clones, around 90% of them seen once. Source material: naive CD4+ T cells sorted from blood. The receptor set was obtained from a man between 18 and 35 years old in good health. Both conserved end residues are part of each CDR3. D genes are given only for firm matches. Part of the rows lack a size; the others show once, few, many or a class for expanded clones.

J: TRBJ2-1; V: TRBV6-4; D: TRBD2; size: NA; DNA: TGTGCCAGCAGTGACCAGTTTCTAGCGGGAGGAGGCAATGAGCAGTTCTTC; CDR3: CASSDQFLAGGGNEQFF
J: TRBJ1-1; V: TRBV7-9; D: NA; size: NA; DNA: TGTGCCAGCAGCTTACAACCCGCGCCCACTGAAGCTTTCTTT; CDR3: CASSLQPAPTEAFF
J: TRBJ1-2; V: TRBV19; D: TRBD1; size: NA; DNA: TGTGCCAGTAGTCTACGAGGGCCGGGACAGGGGAGAGACTATGGCTACACCTTC; CDR3: CASSLRGPGQGRDYGYTF
J: TRBJ1-6; V: TRBV18; D: NA; size: NA; DNA: TGTGCCAGCTCACCAAGGAAGCAGAGCTCCTATAATTCACCCCTCCACTTT; CDR3: CASSPRKQSSYNSPLHF
J: TRBJ2-7; V: TRBV19; D: TRBD2; size: NA; DNA: TGTGCCAGCTCCCTCCGGGGGGGAGCCTACGAGCAGTACTTC; CDR3: CASSLRGGAYEQYF
J: TRBJ1-2; V: TRBV19; D: TRBD1; size: NA; DNA: TGTGCCAGTAGTCCTCATATGGGGACAGTGAATTCCAACTATGGCTACACCTTC; CDR3: CASSPHMGTVNSNYGYTF
J: TRBJ2-6; V: TRBV5-4; D: NA; size: NA; DNA: TGTGCCAGCAGCTTAGGTTTGGGGCAACCATCCGCTGAGGCCAACGTCCTGACTTTC; CDR3: CASSLGLGQPSAEANVLTF
J: TRBJ1-3; V: TRBV9; D: NA; size: NA; DNA: TGTGCCAGCAGCCCTCCTGGTTATGCCGGAAACACCATATATTTT; CDR3: CASSPPGYAGNTIYF
J: TRBJ1-5; V: TRBV11-2; D: NA; size: few; DNA: TGTGCCAGCAGCACTAGTAGCAATCAGCCCCAGCATTTT; CDR3: CASSTSSNQPQHF
J: TRBJ2-3; V: TRBV18; D: NA; size: NA; DNA: TGTGCCAGCTCACCATCGGCGGGGCTCACAGATACGCAGTATTTT; CDR3: CASSPSAGLTDTQYF
J: TRBJ2-7; V: TRBV10-3; D: NA; size: NA; DNA: TGTGCCATCAGTCCTAGGACAGATGCCTACGAGCAGTACTTC; CDR3: CAISPRTDAYEQYF
J: TRBJ1-5; V: TRBV21-1; D: NA; size: once; DNA: TGTGCCAGCAGCAAAGCGCTTTTCAGGCCGGCGGGCAATCAGCCCCAGCATTTT; CDR3: CASSKALFRPAGNQPQHF
J: TRBJ2-7; V: TRBV9; D: TRBD1; size: once; DNA: TGTGCCAGCAGCCCTTGGACAGGGGACAACGAGCAGTACTTC; CDR3: CASSPWTGDNEQYF
J: TRBJ2-2; V: TRBV9; D: NA; size: NA; DNA: TGTGCCAGCAGCGTAGTAGCGGCCCTGAACACCGGGGAGCTGTTTTTT; CDR3: CASSVVAALNTGELFF
J: TRBJ1-5; V: TRBV30; D: NA; size: few; DNA: TGTGCCTGGAGTGTTCCTAGCAATCAGCCCCAGCATTTT; CDR3: CAWSVPSNQPQHF
J: TRBJ1-2; V: TRBV10-3; D: NA; size: NA; DNA: TGTGCCATCAGCGAGGGGGAGGGCTATGGCTACACCTTC; CDR3: CAISEGEGYGYTF
J: TRBJ1-3; V: TRBV7-2; D: NA; size: NA; DNA: TGTGCCAGCAGCTTAGTAGGCTCTGGAAACACCATATATTTT; CDR3: CASSLVGSGNTIYF
J: TRBJ1-6; V: TRBV10-3; D: NA; size: few; DNA: TGTGCCATCAGTGAGTCGAACCTTAATTCACCCCTCCACTTT; CDR3: CAISESNLNSPLHF
J: TRBJ1-2; V: TRBV27; D: TRBD1; size: NA; DNA: TGTGCCAGCAGTTCCCGGACAGGGAGTGTCTATGGCTACACCTTC; CDR3: CASSSRTGSVYGYTF
J: TRBJ2-2; V: TRBV2; D: TRBD2; size: few; DNA: TGTGCCAGCAGGGTGGCGGGGGGCACCGGGGAGCTGTTTTTT; CDR3: CASRVAGGTGELFF
J: TRBJ2-5; V: TRBV6-4; D: NA; size: NA; DNA: TGTGCCAGCAGTGACTCGTTGGGTTATCTATCGGGAGAGACCCAGTACTTC; CDR3: CASSDSLGYLSGETQYF
J: TRBJ1-1; V: TRBV30; D: NA; size: NA; DNA: TGTGCCTGGAGTGACAAGGGAACTGAAGCTTTCTTT; CDR3: CAWSDKGTEAFF
J: TRBJ1-5; V: TRBV19; D: TRBD1; size: NA; DNA: TGTGCCAGTGGCGGACAGGGAAATCAGCCCCAGCATTTT; CDR3: CASGGQGNQPQHF
J: TRBJ2-4; V: TRBV6-1; D: NA; size: few; DNA: TGTGCCAGCAGTGAAGCCTACGGGCAGTACCTAGCCAAAAACATTCAGTACTTC; CDR3: CASSEAYGQYLAKNIQYF
J: TRBJ1-1; V: TRBV9; D: NA; size: once; DNA: TGTGCCAGCAGCGTAGATCCCGACACTGAAGCTTTCTTT; CDR3: CASSVDPDTEAFF
J: TRBJ2-7; V: TRBV19; D: TRBD1; size: NA; DNA: TGTGCCAGTAACCCCGGGACAGGGGCCTACGAGCAGTACTTC; CDR3: CASNPGTGAYEQYF
J: TRBJ2-3; V: TRBV5-6; D: TRBD2; size: NA; DNA: TGTGCCAGCAGCTGGCGAACTAGCGGGGGAGATACGCAGTATTTT; CDR3: CASSWRTSGGDTQYF
J: TRBJ2-5; V: TRBV5-6; D: TRBD2; size: once; DNA: TGTGCCAGCAGCTTAGGGACTAGCGGGGGCCCCTACAAAACCCAGTACTTC; CDR3: CASSLGTSGGPYKTQYF
J: TRBJ1-2; V: TRBV6-5; D: NA; size: NA; DNA: TGTGCCAGCAACACGGGAGGGGGTCGTTACTATGGCTACACCTTC; CDR3: CASNTGGGRYYGYTF
J: TRBJ1-2; V: TRBV5-5; D: NA; size: NA; DNA: TGTGCCAGCAGCTTGGGACAGGATAACTATGGCTACACCTTC; CDR3: CASSLGQDNYGYTF
J: TRBJ2-7; V: TRBV7-9; D: NA; size: NA; DNA: TGTGCCAGCAGCTTAGTTTCCTTTGAGGAGCAGTACTTC; CDR3: CASSLVSFEEQYF
J: TRBJ2-7; V: TRBV5-6; D: NA; size: few; DNA: TGTGCCAGCAGCCCAGGGACTGGGTCCCGCGAGCAGTACTTC; CDR3: CASSPGTGSREQYF
J: TRBJ2-7; V: TRBV19; D: NA; size: NA; DNA: TGTGCCAGTAGTGAAGGTAGCGGCTTCACCTACGAGCAGTACTTC; CDR3: CASSEGSGFTYEQYF
J: TRBJ2-7; V: TRBV2; D: NA; size: NA; DNA: TGTGCCAGCAGGGAAGGTATGAGGCAGTACTTC; CDR3: CASREGMRQYF
J: TRBJ2-3; V: TRBV30; D: NA; size: NA; DNA: TGTGCCTGGAGTACCGGCGAGGCGCAGTATTTT; CDR3: CAWSTGEAQYF
J: TRBJ1-2; V: TRBV14; D: NA; size: NA; DNA: TGTGCCAGCAGCCAAAGTATGGGGCGGAATGGCTACACCTTC; CDR3: CASSQSMGRNGYTF
J: TRBJ2-6; V: TRBV11-2; D: TRBD2; size: NA; DNA: TGTGCCAGCAGCTACGGGGGGGCAGGACTCTCTGGGGCCAACGTCCTGACTTTC; CDR3: CASSYGGAGLSGANVLTF
J: TRBJ2-6; V: TRBV6-1; D: NA; size: NA; DNA: TGTGCCAGCAGTGCTGAGCAGGGTAACTCTGGGGCCAACGTCCTGACTTTC; CDR3: CASSAEQGNSGANVLTF
J: TRBJ2-1; V: TRBV11-3; D: NA; size: NA; DNA: TGTGCCAGCAGCTTAGGGAGCGGGCACTCCTACAATGAGCAGTTCTTC; CDR3: CASSLGSGHSYNEQFF
J: TRBJ2-2; V: TRBV4-3; D: NA; size: NA; DNA: TGCGCCAGCAGCCAAGAGGTAGGGGGTCCCACCGGGGAGCTGTTTTTT; CDR3: CASSQEVGGPTGELFF
J: TRBJ1-1; V: TRBV12-5; D: NA; size: NA; DNA: TGTGCTAGTGGAAACGAGGAAGGGGAAGCTTTCTTT; CDR3: CASGNEEGEAFF
J: TRBJ1-4; V: TRBV5-4; D: NA; size: NA; DNA: TGTGCCAGCAGCTTGACAGGGTTGGATGAAAAACTGTTTTTT; CDR3: CASSLTGLDEKLFF
J: TRBJ1-6; V: TRBV28; D: NA; size: NA; DNA: TGTGCCAGCAGAAAAGTGACTGCTTATAATTCACCCCTCCACTTT; CDR3: CASRKVTAYNSPLHF
J: TRBJ2-1; V: TRBV5-1; D: TRBD1; size: NA; DNA: TGCGCCAGCAGCTCCGACAGGGACAATGAGCAGTTCTTC; CDR3: CASSSDRDNEQFF
J: TRBJ2-2; V: TRBV19; D: TRBD1; size: NA; DNA: TGTGCCAGTAGTACACCCGGGACAGGCCGGACCGGGGAGCTGTTTTTT; CDR3: CASSTPGTGRTGELFF
J: TRBJ2-7; V: TRBV6-1; D: NA; size: NA; DNA: TGTGCCAGCACTTTGGGGCACCCCTACGAGCAGTACTTC; CDR3: CASTLGHPYEQYF
J: TRBJ2-1; V: TRBV28; D: TRBD2; size: NA; DNA: TGTGCCAGCATTTCTAGCGGGGGGGCCGCTAATGAGCAGTTCTTC; CDR3: CASISSGGAANEQFF
J: TRBJ1-4; V: TRBV5-6; D: TRBD1; size: NA; DNA: TGTGCCAGCAGCTTGGGCGGGACAGGGCGTGAAAAACTGTTTTTT; CDR3: CASSLGGTGREKLFF
J: TRBJ2-2; V: TRBV6-5; D: TRBD1; size: NA; DNA: TGTGCCAGCACACAGGGGATAAGCACCGGGGAGCTGTTTTTT; CDR3: CASTQGISTGELFF
J: TRBJ2-1; V: TRBV7-3; D: NA; size: NA; DNA: TGTGCCAGCAGCCAAGGTCCCTACCTCTCCTACAATGAGCAGTTCTTC; CDR3: CASSQGPYLSYNEQFF
J: TRBJ1-6; V: TRBV28; D: NA; size: NA; DNA: TGTGCCAGCAGTTTCTCGAATTCACCCCTCCACTTT; CDR3: CASSFSNSPLHF
J: TRBJ2-2; V: TRBV19; D: TRBD1; size: NA; DNA: TGTGCCAGTAGGAAGCAGGGGGCCGGGGAGCTGTTTTTT; CDR3: CASRKQGAGELFF
J: TRBJ1-2; V: TRBV10-2; D: NA; size: NA; DNA: TGCGCCAGCAGTGAGTCTGGGGGGAACTATGGCTACACCTTC; CDR3: CASSESGGNYGYTF
J: TRBJ2-5; V: TRBV30; D: NA; size: NA; DNA: TGTGCCTGGAACAGAGATGGGGAGACCCAGTACTTC; CDR3: CAWNRDGETQYF
J: TRBJ2-5; V: TRBV30; D: TRBD1; size: NA; DNA: TGTGCCTGGAGGCCCCGGGACAGCCCCCTAGAGCAGTACTTC; CDR3: CAWRPRDSPLEQYF
J: TRBJ2-1; V: TRBV4-1; D: NA; size: NA; DNA: TGCGCCAGCAGCCAAGGACCTTGGGGGACTTCCTACAATGAGCAGTTCTTC; CDR3: CASSQGPWGTSYNEQFF
J: TRBJ2-3; V: TRBV7-2; D: TRBD2; size: NA; DNA: TGTGCCAGCAGCCAAGCGGGAGTAGGGACAGATACGCAGTATTTT; CDR3: CASSQAGVGTDTQYF
J: TRBJ2-3; V: TRBV30; D: NA; size: once; DNA: TGTGCCTGGAGTTCGGGACTGAGCACAGATACGCAGTATTTT; CDR3: CAWSSGLSTDTQYF
J: TRBJ2-1; V: TRBV5-1; D: TRBD2; size: NA; DNA: TGCGCCAGCAGCCCGGGACCGGGACTAGCGGGAGGGTACAATGAGCAGTTCTTC; CDR3: CASSPGPGLAGGYNEQFF
J: TRBJ2-2; V: TRBV5-6; D: NA; size: NA; DNA: TGTGCCAGCAGCTTGGGAGGGGGATGGACCGGGGAGCTGTTTTTT; CDR3: CASSLGGGWTGELFF